This TCR beta chain was documented in a study of cytomegalovirus exposure and HLA in healthy donors. Turning to the study itself: The study placed 80% to 90% of its 350 to 450 genotyped donors in the Caucasian-associated ancestry cluster. General study points: A later analysis showed HLA-associated TCR beta chains outstripping equally common others in clonal expansion. Cytomegalovirus-associated status was assigned to some 160 TCR beta chains. Prediction of most subjects' HLA-A and HLA-B alleles by TCR beta sequences was reportedly accurate.

In the PCR, 60 Vbeta and 13 Jbeta primers were used. Here immunoSEQ multiplex PCR was the method, and the copy in TCRdb shows in-frame clones only, minus some. In the table there are approximately 140,000 clones, 75% to 80% of which are singletons. Concerning this clone: The antigen is unknown.

The V gene's germline CDR1 is SGHRS and CDR2 YFSETQ. J was trimmed by 0 bases and V by 4 bases; bases with no gene match: 3. This CDR3 is built from 15 residues. Sequencing input: PBMCs. The chain is built from TRBV5-1 and TRBJ2-2; 7 bases line up with TRBD1. The TCR sequence derives from a woman aged 60-75 years in good health and CMV-seronegative. The CDR3, as DNA: TGCGCCAGCAGCAAGGGACAGCCGAACACCGGGGAGCTGTTTTTT. Translation: CASSKGQPNTGELFF.